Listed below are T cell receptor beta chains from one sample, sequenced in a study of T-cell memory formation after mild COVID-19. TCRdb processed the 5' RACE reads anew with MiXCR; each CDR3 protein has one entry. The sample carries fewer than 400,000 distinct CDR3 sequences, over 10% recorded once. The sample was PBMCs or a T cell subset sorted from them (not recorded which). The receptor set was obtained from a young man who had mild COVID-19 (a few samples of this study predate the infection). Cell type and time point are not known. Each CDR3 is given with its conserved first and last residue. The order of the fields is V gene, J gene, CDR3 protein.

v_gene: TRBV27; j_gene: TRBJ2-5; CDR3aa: CASKRGANQETQYF
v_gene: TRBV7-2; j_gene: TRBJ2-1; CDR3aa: CASSFLGGGFDNEQFF
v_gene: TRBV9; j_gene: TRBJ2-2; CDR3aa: CASSVGGGQGGDTGELFF
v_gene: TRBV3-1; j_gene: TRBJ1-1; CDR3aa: CASSPVMNTEAFF
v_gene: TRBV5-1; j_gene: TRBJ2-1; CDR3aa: CASSLPGLNEQFF
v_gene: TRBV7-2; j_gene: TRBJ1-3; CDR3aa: CASSVNSDGNTIYF
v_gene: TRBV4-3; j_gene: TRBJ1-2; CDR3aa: CASSHTTGPYGYTF
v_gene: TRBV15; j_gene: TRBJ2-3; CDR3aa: CATSRDRMGTTDTQYF
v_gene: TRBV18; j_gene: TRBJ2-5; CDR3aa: CASSPLTGEETQYF
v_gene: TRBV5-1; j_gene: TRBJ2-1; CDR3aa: CASSTPGPYNEQFF
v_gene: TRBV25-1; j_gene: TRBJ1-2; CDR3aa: CASSEWGDNYGYTF
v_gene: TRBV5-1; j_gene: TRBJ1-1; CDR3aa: CASSSLRGGTEAFF
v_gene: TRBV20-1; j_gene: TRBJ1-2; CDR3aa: CSARNLGPGVNYGYTF
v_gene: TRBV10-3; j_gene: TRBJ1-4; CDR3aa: CAPWGKLFF
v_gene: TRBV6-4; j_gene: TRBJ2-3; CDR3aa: CASSEQGTTDTQYF
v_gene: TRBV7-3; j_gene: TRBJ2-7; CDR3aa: CASSRSGGDDEQYF
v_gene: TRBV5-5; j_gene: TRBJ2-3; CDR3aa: CASSFRLPTGTDTQYF
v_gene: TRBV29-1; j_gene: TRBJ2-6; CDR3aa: CSVGVDGANVLTF
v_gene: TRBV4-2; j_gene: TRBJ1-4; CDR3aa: CASSHGRGTNEKLFF
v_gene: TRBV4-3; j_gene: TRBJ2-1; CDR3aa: CASSQDRGSGTSYNEQFF
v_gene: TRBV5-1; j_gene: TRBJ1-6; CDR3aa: CASSLASVQNSPLHF
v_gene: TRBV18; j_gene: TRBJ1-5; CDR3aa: CASPRWGFFNQPQHF
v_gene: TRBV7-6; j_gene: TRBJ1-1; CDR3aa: CASSGSHTEAFF
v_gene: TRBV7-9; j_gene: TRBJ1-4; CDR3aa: CASSPAEGSIYEKLFF
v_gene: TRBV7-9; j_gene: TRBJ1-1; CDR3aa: CASSPVYTEAFF
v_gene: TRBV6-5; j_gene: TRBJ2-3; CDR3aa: CATTLTGGPDTQYF
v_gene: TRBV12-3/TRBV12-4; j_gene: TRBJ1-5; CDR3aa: CASRAGQGLQPQHF
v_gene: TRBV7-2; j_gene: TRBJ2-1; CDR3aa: CASSRPGRGQGEQFF
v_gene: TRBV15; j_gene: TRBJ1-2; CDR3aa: CATSREGAGAVIWSYTF
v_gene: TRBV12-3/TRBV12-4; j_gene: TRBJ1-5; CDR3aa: CASSPPDISNQPQHF
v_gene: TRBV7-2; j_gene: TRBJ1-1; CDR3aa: CASSFGLNTEAFF